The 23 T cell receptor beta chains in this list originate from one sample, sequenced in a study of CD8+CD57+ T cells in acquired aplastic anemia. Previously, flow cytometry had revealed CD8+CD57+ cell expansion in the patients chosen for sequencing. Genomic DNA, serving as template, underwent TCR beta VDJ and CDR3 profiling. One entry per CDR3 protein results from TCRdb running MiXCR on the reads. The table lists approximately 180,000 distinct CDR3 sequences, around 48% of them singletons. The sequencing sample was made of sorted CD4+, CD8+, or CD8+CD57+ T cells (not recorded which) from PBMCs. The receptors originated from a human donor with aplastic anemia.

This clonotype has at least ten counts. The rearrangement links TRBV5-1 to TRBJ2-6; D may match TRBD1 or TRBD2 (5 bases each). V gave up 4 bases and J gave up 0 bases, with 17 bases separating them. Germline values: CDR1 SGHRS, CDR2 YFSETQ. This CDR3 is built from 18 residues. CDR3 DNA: TGCGCCAGCAGCCCGTTCTCGGGGCAACGCTCTGGGGCCAACGTCCTGACTTTC. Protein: CASSPFSGQRSGANVLTF. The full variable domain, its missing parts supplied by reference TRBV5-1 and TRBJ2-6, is KAGVTQTPRYLIKTRGQQVTLSCSPISGHRSVSWYQQTPGQGLQFLFEYFSETQRNKGNFPGRFSGRQFSNSRSEMNVSTLELGDSALYLCASSPFSGQRSGANVLTFGAGSRLTVL.

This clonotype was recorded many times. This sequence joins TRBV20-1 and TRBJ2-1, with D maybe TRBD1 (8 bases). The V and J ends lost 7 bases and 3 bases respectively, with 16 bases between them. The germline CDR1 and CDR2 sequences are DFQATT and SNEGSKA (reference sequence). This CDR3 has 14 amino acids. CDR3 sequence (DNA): TGCAGTGGGAAAACAGGGGGGGTCTACAATGAGCAGTTCTTC. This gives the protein CSGKTGGVYNEQFF.

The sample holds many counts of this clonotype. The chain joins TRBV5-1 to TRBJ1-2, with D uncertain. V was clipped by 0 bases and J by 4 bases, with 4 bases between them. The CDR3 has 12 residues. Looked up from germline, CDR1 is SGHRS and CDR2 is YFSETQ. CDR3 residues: CASSLASYGYTF. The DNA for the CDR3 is TGCGCCAGCAGCTTGGCCTCCTATGGCTACACCTTC.

The chain's CDR3 is CASSEQGVSGNTIYF. DNA of the CDR3: TGTGCCAGCAGTGAACAGGGGGTCTCTGGAAACACCATATATTTT. The J gene is TRBJ1-3, the V gene TRBV2, with 7 bases matching TRBD1. This CDR3 spans 15 amino acids. Germline V CDR1 and CDR2: SNHLY, FYNNEI. V gave up 2 bases and J gave up 0 bases; unmatched junction bases: 1. Full variable domain (rest looked up from reference TRBV2 and TRBJ1-3): EPEVTQTPSHQVTQMGQEVILRCVPISNHLYFYWYRQILGQKVEFLVSFYNNEISEKSEIFDDQFSVERPDGSNFTLKIRSTKLEDSAMYFCASSEQGVSGNTIYFGEGSWLTVV.

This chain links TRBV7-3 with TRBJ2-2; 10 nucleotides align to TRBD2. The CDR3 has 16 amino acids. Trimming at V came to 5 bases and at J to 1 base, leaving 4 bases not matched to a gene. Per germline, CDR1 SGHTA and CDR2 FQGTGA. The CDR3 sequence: CASSTLAGENTGELFF. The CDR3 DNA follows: TGTGCCAGCAGCACCCTAGCGGGGGAGAACACCGGGGAGCTGTTTTTT.

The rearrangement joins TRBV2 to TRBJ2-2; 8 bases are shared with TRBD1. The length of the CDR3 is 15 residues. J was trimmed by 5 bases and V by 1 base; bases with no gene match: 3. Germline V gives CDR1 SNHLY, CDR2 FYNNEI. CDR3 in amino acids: CASSEVRTGTGELFF. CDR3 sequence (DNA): TGTGCCAGCAGTGAAGTACGGACAGGGACCGGGGAGCTGTTTTTT.

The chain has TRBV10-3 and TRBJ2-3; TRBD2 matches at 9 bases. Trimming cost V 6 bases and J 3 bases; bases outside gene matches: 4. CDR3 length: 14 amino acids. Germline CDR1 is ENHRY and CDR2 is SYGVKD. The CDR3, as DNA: TGTGCCATCAGGCTAGCGGGAAGAACAGATACGCAGTATTTT. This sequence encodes CAIRLAGRTDTQYF.

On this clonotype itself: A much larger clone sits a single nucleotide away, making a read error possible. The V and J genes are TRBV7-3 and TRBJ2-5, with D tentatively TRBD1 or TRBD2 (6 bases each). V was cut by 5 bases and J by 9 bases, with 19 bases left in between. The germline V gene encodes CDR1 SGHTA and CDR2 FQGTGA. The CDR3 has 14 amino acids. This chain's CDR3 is CASSPSGGREAQYF. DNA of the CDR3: TGTGCCAGCAGCCCTAGTGGGGGCAGGGAGGCCCAGTACTTC.

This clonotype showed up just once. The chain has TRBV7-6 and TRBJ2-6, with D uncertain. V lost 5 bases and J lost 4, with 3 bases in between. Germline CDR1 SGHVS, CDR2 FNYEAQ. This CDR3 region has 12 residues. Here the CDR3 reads CASSMGANVLTF. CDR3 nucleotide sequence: TGTGCCAGCAGCATGGGGGCCAACGTCCTGACTTTC.

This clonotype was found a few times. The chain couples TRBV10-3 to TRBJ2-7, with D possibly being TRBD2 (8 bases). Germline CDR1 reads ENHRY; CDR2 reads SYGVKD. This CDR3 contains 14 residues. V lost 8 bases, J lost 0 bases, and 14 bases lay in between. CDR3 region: CAIRSGDSSYEQYF. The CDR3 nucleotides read TGTGCCATCCGTAGCGGGGACAGCTCCTACGAGCAGTACTTC.

The DNA of the CDR3 is TGTGCCAGCAGCCCCAACAGGGGCGGTAACACTGAAGCTTTCTTT. It specifies CASSPNRGGNTEAFF. The chain is built from TRBV7-9 and TRBJ1-1; 7 bases agree with TRBD1. There are 15 residues in the CDR3. The ends lost 5 bases at V and 2 bases at J; junction bases unmatched: 8. CDR1 is SEHNR and CDR2 is FQNEAQ in the germline V gene (reference sequence).

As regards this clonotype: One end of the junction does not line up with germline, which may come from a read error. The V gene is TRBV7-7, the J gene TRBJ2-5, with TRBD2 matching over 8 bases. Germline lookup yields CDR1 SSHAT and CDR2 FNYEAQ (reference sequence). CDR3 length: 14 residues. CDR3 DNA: TGTGCTAGCAGCTTAGCGGGGTACCAAGAGACCCAGTACTTC. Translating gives CASSLAGYQETQYF. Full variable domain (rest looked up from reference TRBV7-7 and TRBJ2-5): GAGVSQSPRYKVTKRGQDVTLRCDPISSHATLYWYQQALGQGPEFLTYFNYEAQPDKSGLPSDRFSAERPEGSISTLTIQRTEQRDSAMYRCASSLAGYQETQYFGPGTRLLVL.

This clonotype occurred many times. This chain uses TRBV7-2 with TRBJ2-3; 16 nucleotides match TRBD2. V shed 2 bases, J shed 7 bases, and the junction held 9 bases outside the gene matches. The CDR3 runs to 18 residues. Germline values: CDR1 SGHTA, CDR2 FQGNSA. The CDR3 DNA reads TGTGCCAGCAGCTTACCTAAATGGGGACTAGCGGGGGGGAATACGCAGTATTTT. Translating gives CASSLPKWGLAGGNTQYF.

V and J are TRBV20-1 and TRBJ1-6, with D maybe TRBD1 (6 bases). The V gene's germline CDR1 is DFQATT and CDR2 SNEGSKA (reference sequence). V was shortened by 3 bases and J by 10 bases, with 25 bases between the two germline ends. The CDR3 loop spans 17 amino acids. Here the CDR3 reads CSARPPPLFDRNSPLHF. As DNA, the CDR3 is TGCAGTGCTAGGCCCCCCCCCCTTTTCGACAGGAACTCACCCCTCCACTTT.

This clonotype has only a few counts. The CDR3 DNA sequence: TGTGCCATCAGTGAGGGGGCTAGCGGGGCTTACACAGATACGCAGTATTTT. It yields the protein CAISEGASGAYTDTQYF. The gene calls are TRBV10-3 and TRBJ2-3; TRBD2 aligns across 9 bases. Germline CDR1 and CDR2: ENHRY and SYGVKD. This CDR3 spans 17 amino acids. V lost 2 bases and J lost 2; bases outside the gene matches: 8.

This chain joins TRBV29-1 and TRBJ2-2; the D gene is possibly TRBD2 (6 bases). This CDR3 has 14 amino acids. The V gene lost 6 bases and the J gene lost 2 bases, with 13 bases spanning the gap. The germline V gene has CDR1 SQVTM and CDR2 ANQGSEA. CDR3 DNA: TGCAGCGTAGCGATAGCGGCAAACACCGGGGAGCTGTTTTTT. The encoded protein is CSVAIAANTGELFF.

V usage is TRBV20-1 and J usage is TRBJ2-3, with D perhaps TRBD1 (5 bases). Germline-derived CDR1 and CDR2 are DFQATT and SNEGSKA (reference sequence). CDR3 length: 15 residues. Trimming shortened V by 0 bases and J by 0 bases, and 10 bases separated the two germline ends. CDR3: CSAREWGASTDTQYF. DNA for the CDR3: TGCAGTGCTAGAGAGTGGGGCGCGAGCACAGATACGCAGTATTTT.

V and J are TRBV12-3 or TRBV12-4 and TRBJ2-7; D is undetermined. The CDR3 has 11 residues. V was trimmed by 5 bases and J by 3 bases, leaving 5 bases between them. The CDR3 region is CASSPRYEQYF. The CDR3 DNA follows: TGTGCCAGCAGTCCCCGCTACGAGCAGTACTTC.

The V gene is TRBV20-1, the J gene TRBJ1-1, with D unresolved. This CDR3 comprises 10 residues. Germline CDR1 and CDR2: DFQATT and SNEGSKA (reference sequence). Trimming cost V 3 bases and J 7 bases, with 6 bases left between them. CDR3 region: CSARGDEAFF. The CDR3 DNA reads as TGCAGTGCTAGGGGTGATGAAGCTTTCTTT.

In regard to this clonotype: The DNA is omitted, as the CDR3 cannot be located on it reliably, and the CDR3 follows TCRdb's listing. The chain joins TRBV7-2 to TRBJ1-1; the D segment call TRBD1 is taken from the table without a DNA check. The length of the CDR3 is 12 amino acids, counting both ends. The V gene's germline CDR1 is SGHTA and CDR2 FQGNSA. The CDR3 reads CASTFGAVRAFF.

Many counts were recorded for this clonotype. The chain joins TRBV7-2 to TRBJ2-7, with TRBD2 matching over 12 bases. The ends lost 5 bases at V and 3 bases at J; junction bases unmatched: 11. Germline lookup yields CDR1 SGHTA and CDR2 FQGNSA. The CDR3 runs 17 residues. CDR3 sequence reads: CASSQALAGGPVYEQYF. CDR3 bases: TGTGCCAGCAGCCAGGCCCTAGCGGGAGGGCCGGTCTACGAGCAGTACTTC.

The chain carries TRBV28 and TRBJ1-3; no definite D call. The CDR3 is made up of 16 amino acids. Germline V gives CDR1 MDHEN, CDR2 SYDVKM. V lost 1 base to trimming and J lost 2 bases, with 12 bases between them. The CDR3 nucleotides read TGTGCCAGCAGTTTATCGGGCGGGGTTACTGGAAACACCATATATTTT. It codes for CASSLSGGVTGNTIYF.

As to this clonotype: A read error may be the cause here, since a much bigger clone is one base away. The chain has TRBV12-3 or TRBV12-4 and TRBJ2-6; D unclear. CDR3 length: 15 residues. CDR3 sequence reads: CTSYHGVSGANVLTF. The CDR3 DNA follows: TGTACCAGCTACCATGGGGTATCCGGGGCCAACGTCCTGACTTTC.